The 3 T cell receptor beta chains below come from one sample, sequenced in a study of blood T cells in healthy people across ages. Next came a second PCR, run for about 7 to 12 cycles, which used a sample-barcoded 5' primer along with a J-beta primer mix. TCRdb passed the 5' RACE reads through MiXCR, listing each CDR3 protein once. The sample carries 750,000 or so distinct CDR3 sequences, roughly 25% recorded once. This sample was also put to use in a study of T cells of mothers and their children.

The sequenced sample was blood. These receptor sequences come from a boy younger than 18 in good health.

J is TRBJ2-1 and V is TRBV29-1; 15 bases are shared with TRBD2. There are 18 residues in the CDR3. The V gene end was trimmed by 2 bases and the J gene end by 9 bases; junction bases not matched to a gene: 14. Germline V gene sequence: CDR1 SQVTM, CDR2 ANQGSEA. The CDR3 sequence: CSVEILLGTSGRSSEQFF. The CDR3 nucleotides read TGCAGCGTTGAAATTCTGCTCGGGACTAGCGGGAGGTCCTCTGAGCAGTTCTTC.

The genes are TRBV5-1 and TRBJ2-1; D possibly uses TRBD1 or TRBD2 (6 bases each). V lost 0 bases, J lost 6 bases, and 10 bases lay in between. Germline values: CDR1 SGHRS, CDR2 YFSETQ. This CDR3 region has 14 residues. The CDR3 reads CASSLEGGFNEQFF. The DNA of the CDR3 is TGCGCCAGCAGCTTGGAGGGGGGCTTCAATGAGCAGTTCTTC.

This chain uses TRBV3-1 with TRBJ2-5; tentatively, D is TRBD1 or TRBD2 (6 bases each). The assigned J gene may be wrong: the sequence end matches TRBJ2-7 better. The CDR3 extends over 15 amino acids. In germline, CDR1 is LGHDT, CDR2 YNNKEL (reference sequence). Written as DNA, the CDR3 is TGTGCCAGCAGCCCCGGAGGGGGTGGTGGCTACGAGCAGTACTTC. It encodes CASSPGGGGGYEQYF.